The 26 T cell receptor beta chains listed next were all sequenced from one sample in a study of T cell responses to AZD1222 COVID-19 vaccine. The method was immunoSEQ multiplex PCR; TCRdb's version includes in-frame clones alone and lacks a portion of them. The sample yields about 100,000 clones, 84% seen once. Sequenced here: peripheral blood, sampled on day 0 of AZD1222 vaccination. These receptors all come from an adult in good health.

This CDR3 is CAAGLAGGSQQFF. CDR3 in DNA: TGTGCCGCCGGACTAGCGGGAGGGTCGCAGCAGTTCTTC. This chain joins TRBV10-3 and TRBJ2-1, with 15 bases that match TRBD2. Germline loops: CDR1 ENHRY, CDR2 SYGVKD. Germline trimming cut 11 bases from V and 11 bases from J; bases unmatched to any gene: 7. The CDR3 covers 13 residues.

This clone has only one observation. This chain uses TRBV19 with TRBJ1-5; D is ambiguous. Germline CDR1 LNHDA, CDR2 SQIVND (reference sequence). This CDR3 spans 13 amino acids. V was cut by 5 bases and J by 1 base, with 6 bases left in between. Here the CDR3 DNA reads TGTGCCAGTAGTCCGACGAGCAATCAGCCCCAGCATTTT. Amino acid sequence: CASSPTSNQPQHF.

The rearrangement links TRBV4-3 to TRBJ2-1; 8 bases agree with TRBD2. The V and J ends lost 4 bases and 0 bases, in that order; junction bases with no gene match: 5. The CDR3 consists of 16 residues. From germline, CDR1 is LGHNA and CDR2 YSLEER. The CDR3 DNA follows: TGCGCCAGCAGCCCACGACGGGAGGGCTCCTACAATGAGCAGTTCTTC. This encodes CASSPRREGSYNEQFF.

The chain combines TRBV24-1 with TRBJ1-5; D possibly corresponds to TRBD1 (6 bases). The CDR3 totals 14 residues. CDR1 and CDR2 from the germline V gene are KGHDR and SFDVKD. Trimming took 4 bases from V and 9 from J, leaving 15 bases between them. CDR3 residues: CATSDHRAAGPQHF. The DNA of the CDR3 is TGTGCCACCAGTGACCACAGGGCCGCGGGGCCCCAGCATTTT.

This sequence joins TRBV6-5 and TRBJ2-6; D is possibly TRBD2 (6 bases). CDR1 is MNHEY, CDR2 SVGAGI, per germline. Trimming shortened V by 6 bases and J by 8 bases, and 14 bases separated the two germline ends. This CDR3 contains 14 residues. The CDR3, as DNA: TGTGCCAGCAGAATCCAGGGAGGTCCCAACGTCCTGACTTTC. Translated, it gives CASRIQGGPNVLTF.

This clone has a single count. The chain joins TRBV7-2 to TRBJ2-7; D remains ambiguous. In germline, CDR1 is SGHTA, CDR2 FQGNSA. Trimming took 4 bases from V and 6 from J, leaving 13 bases between them. This CDR3 comprises 13 residues. In DNA, the CDR3 is TGTGCCAGCAGCTCCCTCTTCAGAGGCGAGCAGTACTTC. Translated, it gives CASSSLFRGEQYF. Drawing the rest from reference TRBV7-2 and TRBJ2-7, the complete variable domain is GAGVSQSPSNKVTEKGKDVELRCDPISGHTALYWYRQSLGQGLEFLIYFQGNSAPDKSGLPSDRFSAERTGGSVSTLTIQRTQQEDSAVYLCASSSLFRGEQYFGPGTRLTVT.

The chain carries TRBV6-2 or TRBV6-3 and TRBJ2-2, with D uncertain. The length of the CDR3 is 16 residues. V was pared by 7 bases and J by 4 bases, with 19 bases between. Germline V gene data show CDR1 as MNHEY and CDR2 as SVGEGT. CDR3 coding DNA: TGTGCCAGCACCCCCCTCGGCGGCGCGCTCACCGGGGAGCTGTTTTTT. As protein: CASTPLGGALTGELFF.

V gene TRBV5-1 combines with J gene TRBJ1-1, with 7 bases matching TRBD1. The CDR3 totals 15 residues. The V gene end was trimmed by 4 bases and the J gene end by 1 base; junction bases not matched to a gene: 7. Germline-derived CDR1 and CDR2 are SGHRS and YFSETQ. The CDR3 nucleotides read TGCGCCAGCAGCCCCACGACAGGGCGGAACACTGAAGCTTTCTTT. Its protein product is CASSPTTGRNTEAFF. Full variable domain (missing parts from reference TRBV5-1 and TRBJ1-1): KAGVTQTPRYLIKTRGQQVTLSCSPISGHRSVSWYQQTPGQGLQFLFEYFSETQRNKGNFPGRFSGRQFSNSRSEMNVSTLELGDSALYLCASSPTTGRNTEAFFGQGTRLTVV.

V and J are TRBV2 and TRBJ2-7, with TRBD1 identical over 7 bases. The V segment lost 11 bases and the J segment 1 base; nucleotides outside the gene matches: 14. Germline CDR1 SNHLY, CDR2 FYNNEI. CDR3 size: 15 residues. The chain's CDR3 is CAGQRDRQPSYEQYF. The CDR3 DNA sequence: TGTGCCGGACAAAGGGACAGACAACCATCCTACGAGCAGTACTTC.

Concerning this clone itself: One junction end does not reproduce the germline sequence, and a read error may be involved. The rearrangement links TRBV7-7 to TRBJ2-1; D may be TRBD2 (6 bases). There are 15 residues in the CDR3. In germline, CDR1 is SSHAT, CDR2 FNYEAQ (reference sequence). The CDR3 is CASSLERAEYNEQFF. CDR3 nucleotide sequence: TGTGCTAGCAGCTTAGAGCGGGCTGAGTACAATGAGCAGTTCTTC.

The J gene is TRBJ2-1, the V gene TRBV4-1; 9 bases agree with TRBD1. The V and J ends lost 3 bases and 4 bases, in that order; junction bases with no gene match: 10. The germline CDR1 and CDR2 sequences are MGHRA and YSYEKL. The CDR3 spans 17 residues. The CDR3 spells CASSHLITGGAYNEQFF. The CDR3 DNA sequence: TGCGCCAGCAGCCACCTCATCACAGGGGGCGCTTACAATGAGCAGTTCTTC.

The chain uses TRBV10-1 and TRBJ1-4; D possibly corresponds to TRBD1 (5 bases). Trimming removed 3 bases from V and 1 base from J, with 12 bases in between. The CDR3 length is 16 residues. CDR1 is WNHNN, CDR2 SYGVQD, per germline (reference sequence). In nucleotides, the CDR3 is TGCGCCAGCAGTGAATCGGGGCCCGGAACTAATGAAAAACTGTTTTTT. Translation: CASSESGPGTNEKLFF.

This chain connects TRBV19 to TRBJ1-1; D is uncertain. V dropped 4 bases and J dropped 0 bases, with 18 bases sitting between them. This CDR3 spans 17 amino acids. Germline-derived CDR1 and CDR2 are LNHDA and SQIVND (reference sequence). DNA of the CDR3: TGTGCCAGTAGTACCCGCCCCACCCGGGCCCTGAACACTGAAGCTTTCTTT. Encoded protein: CASSTRPTRALNTEAFF.

The V and J genes are TRBV27 and TRBJ2-7; TRBD1 agrees at 7 bases. The CDR3 length is 14 residues. The junction had 12 bases not matched to a gene; V was cut back by 6 bases and J by 7 bases. Looked up from germline, CDR1 is MNHEY and CDR2 is SMNVEV (reference sequence). The CDR3 loop is CASRLRQGSSEQYF. The CDR3 nucleotides are TGTGCCAGCAGACTGAGACAGGGTTCGAGTGAGCAGTACTTC.

The chain joins TRBV13 to TRBJ2-3; D perhaps matches TRBD1 (6 bases). Germline V gives CDR1 PRHDT, CDR2 FYEKMQ (reference sequence). V was cut by 1 base and J by 9 bases, with 8 bases left in between. This CDR3 has 12 amino acids. CDR3 DNA sequence: TGTGCCAGCAGCTTAGAGGGGGTCACGCAGTATTTT. Its translation: CASSLEGVTQYF.

The rearrangement links TRBV5-1 to TRBJ2-2; D uncertain. Trimming removed 4 bases from V and 1 base from J, with 2 bases in between. Per the germline V gene, CDR1 is SGHRS and CDR2 is YFSETQ. The CDR3 totals 12 residues. The CDR3 nucleotides read TGCGCCAGCAGCGTGAACACCGGGGAGCTGTTTTTT. Protein: CASSVNTGELFF.

This chain uses TRBV29-1 with TRBJ2-1, with a weak D call TRBD2 (5 bases). Germline CDR1 and CDR2: SQVTM and ANQGSEA. The germline V and J ends were trimmed by 7 bases and 7 bases, with 14 bases remaining between them. The CDR3 sequence is 12 residues long. CDR3 sequence (DNA): TGCAGCGCCGACACGGGATTAAATGAGCAGTTCTTC. This gives the protein CSADTGLNEQFF.

The chain uses TRBV29-1 and TRBJ1-1; 9 bases match TRBD1. Germline values: CDR1 SQVTM, CDR2 ANQGSEA. The junction had 3 bases not matched to a gene; V was cut back by 7 bases and J by 0 bases. This CDR3 region has 13 residues. The CDR3 DNA reads as TGCAGCGCGGGACAGGGAGTGAACACTGAAGCTTTCTTT. It is translated as CSAGQGVNTEAFF.

This sequence joins TRBV7-2 and TRBJ1-1; D is ambiguous. CDR3 length equals 14 residues. Germline V lookup: CDR1 SGHTA, CDR2 FQGNSA. Trimming left V 1 base short and J 4 bases short, with 10 bases between. In DNA, the CDR3 is TGTGCCAGCAGCTTAGGACGGGTTCCCACTGAAGCTTTCTTT. This sequence encodes CASSLGRVPTEAFF.

The chain joins TRBV7-8 to TRBJ1-1; D ambiguous. This CDR3 is built from 15 residues. CDR1 is SGHVS and CDR2 is FQNEAQ in the germline V gene. V shed 3 bases and J shed 0 bases, with 11 bases lying between them. DNA of the CDR3: TGTGCCAGCAGCTTGGCCCCTCGATTGAACACTGAAGCTTTCTTT. Its translation is CASSLAPRLNTEAFF.

The CDR3 loop is CASSYSHRDYGYTF. CDR3 in DNA: TGTGCCAGCAGTTACTCTCACAGGGACTATGGCTACACCTTC. The chain uses TRBV6-5 and TRBJ1-2, with D possibly being TRBD1 (6 bases). The CDR3 is made up of 14 amino acids. Trimming took off 0 bases at V and 3 bases at J, with 8 bases between the two ends. Germline-derived CDR1 and CDR2 are MNHEY and SVGAGI.

This clone was seen a handful of times. J is TRBJ2-3 and V is TRBV27; maybe TRBD2 (6 bases). The length of the CDR3 is 16 residues. V lost 8 bases, J lost 3 bases, and 21 bases lay in between. Germline V gene data show CDR1 as MNHEY and CDR2 as SMNVEV (reference sequence). The CDR3 bases are TGTGCCAGCCGCTGGGGCGGGGCGACTGGGACAGATACGCAGTATTTT. Its translation: CASRWGGATGTDTQYF.

This chain connects TRBV5-8 to TRBJ1-1, with a possible D match to TRBD1 (5 bases). With 3 bases removed from V and 3 bases from J, the gap between germline ends came to 27 bases. The CDR3 spans 19 residues. Germline V CDR1 and CDR2: SGHTS, YDEGEE. CDR3 in DNA: TGTGCCAGCAGCTACGGGACGGCCCTTGTGTCGACGGGGGACACTGAAGCTTTCTTT. Translating it yields CASSYGTALVSTGDTEAFF.

The chain employs TRBV19 and TRBJ1-3, with D perhaps matching TRBD1 (6 bases). Germline V CDR1 and CDR2: LNHDA, SQIVND (reference sequence). V dropped 1 base and J dropped 0 bases, with 7 bases sitting between them. This CDR3 is built from 15 residues. The CDR3 region is CASSIGGGSGNTIYF. CDR3 DNA sequence: TGTGCCAGTAGTATAGGAGGGGGCTCTGGAAACACCATATATTTT.

V usage is TRBV7-9 and J usage is TRBJ1-4; weak D call: TRBD1 (6 bases). Germline values: CDR1 SEHNR, CDR2 FQNEAQ (reference sequence). V was cut by 5 bases and J by 7 bases, with 17 bases left in between. The CDR3 extends over 15 amino acids. The CDR3 is CASSAEQGMSEKLFF. CDR3 sequence (DNA): TGTGCCAGCAGCGCCGAACAGGGAATGAGTGAAAAACTGTTTTTT.

This clone was detected once. This sequence joins TRBV24-1 and TRBJ2-5; weak D call: TRBD2 (6 bases). Trimming shortened V by 8 bases and J by 5 bases, and 14 bases separated the two germline ends. The CDR3 length is 13 residues. Germline assignment: CDR1 KGHDR and CDR2 SFDVKD. The CDR3 coding sequence is TGTGCCACCACCGAGCGGGCGGGGGAGACCCAGTACTTC. It codes for CATTERAGETQYF.